These 25 T cell receptor beta chains originate from one sample sequenced in a study of T cell changes during pregnancy in multiple sclerosis. Some clones are missing from TCRdb's copy, which holds only in-frame ones; the method was immunoSEQ multiplex PCR. The sample lists around 95,000 clones; 92% were seen once. The sequencing used peripheral blood, collected after pregnancy. The receptors come from a female donor in good health, enrolled as a control in a pregnancy study.

The chain employs TRBV5-1 and TRBJ2-1, with 11 positions matching TRBD2. The CDR3 extends over 16 amino acids. Trimming cost V 1 base and J 12 bases; bases outside gene matches: 12. Germline V gives CDR1 SGHRS, CDR2 YFSETQ. CDR3 sequence reads: CASSLLVGSGGEGQFF. The DNA for the CDR3 is TGCGCCAGCAGCTTGCTTGTTGGTAGCGGGGGGGAAGGGCAGTTCTTC. The whole variable domain, filled in from reference TRBV5-1 and TRBJ2-1, reads KAGVTQTPRYLIKTRGQQVTLSCSPISGHRSVSWYQQTPGQGLQFLFEYFSETQRNKGNFPGRFSGRQFSNSRSEMNVSTLELGDSALYLCASSLLVGSGGEGQFFGPGTRLTVL.

This chain links TRBV19 with TRBJ2-5, with 7 bases that match TRBD1. CDR1 LNHDA and CDR2 SQIVND come from the germline V gene (reference sequence). V shed 5 bases, J shed 1 base, and the junction held 10 bases outside the gene matches. The CDR3 has 16 residues. CDR3 in amino acids: CASSALTGHPQETQYF. CDR3 coding DNA: TGTGCCAGTAGTGCTCTGACAGGGCACCCCCAAGAGACCCAGTACTTC.

The rearrangement joins TRBV5-5 to TRBJ2-7; 8 bases align to TRBD1. The CDR3 has 13 amino acids. Germline V gene data show CDR1 as SGHKS and CDR2 as YYEKEE (reference sequence). Losses at the gene ends were 0 bases for V and 6 bases for J; bases not matched to a gene: 2. CDR3 residues: CASSLGQGSEQYF. CDR3 sequence (DNA): TGTGCCAGCAGCTTGGGACAGGGGAGCGAGCAGTACTTC. The whole variable domain, remainder taken from reference TRBV5-5 and TRBJ2-7, is DAGVTQSPTHLIKTRGQQVTLRCSPISGHKSVSWYQQVLGQGPQFIFQYYEKEERGRGNFPDRFSARQFPNYSSELNVNALLLGDSALYLCASSLGQGSEQYFGPGTRLTVT.

This chain links TRBV6-1 with TRBJ2-7; the match to TRBD1 covers 9 bases. The V and J ends lost 6 bases and 6 bases, in that order; junction bases with no gene match: 12. This CDR3 is 15 amino acids long. From germline, CDR1 is MNHNS and CDR2 SASEGT. The CDR3 region is CASRVVQGAGSEQYF. The CDR3 DNA reads TGTGCCAGCAGGGTAGTACAGGGGGCGGGGAGCGAGCAGTACTTC.

The chain has TRBV19 and TRBJ1-1; D not certain. Looked up from germline, CDR1 is LNHDA and CDR2 is SQIVND (reference sequence). CDR3 length: 13 residues. Trimming pared 3 bases from V and 1 base from J, leaving 6 bases between. For the CDR3, the DNA is TGTGCCAGTAGTATGTCTTCGAACACTGAAGCTTTCTTT. This codes for CASSMSSNTEAFF. Full variable domain (outside the CDR3, taken from reference TRBV19 and TRBJ1-1): DGGITQSPKYLFRKEGQNVTLSCEQNLNHDAMYWYRQDPGQGLRLIYYSQIVNDFQKGDIAEGYSVSREKKESFPLTVTSAQKNPTAFYLCASSMSSNTEAFFGQGTRLTVV.

The V and J genes are TRBV5-5 and TRBJ2-7; TRBD2 aligns across 13 bases. This CDR3 contains 15 residues. V was clipped by 6 bases and J by 3 bases; unmatched bases: 6. Germline V lookup: CDR1 SGHKS, CDR2 YYEKEE (reference sequence). DNA for the CDR3: TGTGCCAGCACCCGGGGACTAGCGGGAAACTACGAGCAGTACTTC. This codes for CASTRGLAGNYEQYF. The full variable domain, in which reference TRBV5-5 and TRBJ2-7 provide the parts outside the CDR3, is DAGVTQSPTHLIKTRGQQVTLRCSPISGHKSVSWYQQVLGQGPQFIFQYYEKEERGRGNFPDRFSARQFPNYSSELNVNALLLGDSALYLCASTRGLAGNYEQYFGPGTRLTVT.

This chain connects TRBV7-9 to TRBJ1-5; 9 bases line up with TRBD1. J gave up 4 bases and V 0 bases, and 1 base lay outside the gene matches. This CDR3 has 15 amino acids. Germline V gene data show CDR1 as SEHNR and CDR2 as FQNEAQ (reference sequence). In nucleotides, the CDR3 is TGTGCCAGCAGCTTAGCGGGACAGGGAAATCAGCCCCAGCATTTT. Residues: CASSLAGQGNQPQHF.

This chain joins TRBV6-4 and TRBJ1-1; D may be TRBD1 (6 bases). CDR1 and CDR2 from the germline V gene are MRHNA and SNTAGT. V was clipped by 6 bases and J by 0 bases, with 20 bases between them. This CDR3 comprises 17 residues. The CDR3 region is CASSYTGTPSMNTEAFF. Here the CDR3 DNA reads TGTGCCAGCAGCTATACCGGGACACCCTCAATGAACACTGAAGCTTTCTTT.

As concerns this clone: A junction end diverges from the germline sequence, so it may reflect a read error. The chain has TRBV25-1 and TRBJ1-2, with D unclear. In germline, CDR1 is MGHDK, CDR2 SYGVNS. The length of the CDR3 is 12 residues. CDR3 loop: CASSGGGKGVSF. Written as DNA, the CDR3 is TGTGCCAGCAGTGGGGGAGGGAAGGGCGTCTCCTTC.

This chain's CDR3 is CASSQFRDRVKNGYTF. The CDR3 DNA reads TGCGCCAGCAGCCAATTCCGGGACAGGGTTAAGAATGGCTACACCTTC. The chain combines TRBV4-1 with TRBJ1-2, with TRBD1 matching 9 bases. The CDR3 loop spans 16 amino acids. V lost 2 bases, J lost 6 bases, and 10 bases stayed unmatched. Per the germline V gene, CDR1 is MGHRA and CDR2 is YSYEKL.

This clone is a singleton in its sample. The chain joins TRBV27 to TRBJ2-7; a possible D gene is TRBD2 (6 bases). Germline V gives CDR1 MNHEY, CDR2 SMNVEV (reference sequence). The CDR3 is 15 amino acids. Trimming took 2 bases from V and 2 from J, leaving 13 bases between them. The CDR3 sequence is CASSLGGKGTYEQYF. The CDR3 coding sequence is TGTGCCAGCAGTTTAGGAGGGAAGGGGACCTACGAGCAGTACTTC.

The chain uses TRBV4-2 and TRBJ2-5; 16 bases match TRBD2. CDR1 is LGHNA, CDR2 YNFKEQ, per germline. Unmatched junction bases numbered 12, after V lost 3 bases and J lost 5 bases. There are 19 residues in the CDR3. The CDR3 DNA follows: TGTGCCAGCAGCCAGTGGGGGACTAGCGGGGGGGCCGATTTGGAGACCCAGTACTTC. Protein sequence: CASSQWGTSGGADLETQYF.

The rearrangement links TRBV28 to TRBJ2-3; the match to TRBD2 covers 7 bases. The CDR3 spans 14 residues. CDR1 and CDR2 (germline): MDHEN, SYDVKM. The V gene end was trimmed by 8 bases and the J gene end by 1 base; junction bases not matched to a gene: 6. The CDR3 reads CASAGLAGTDTQYF. The DNA of the CDR3 is TGTGCCAGCGCCGGGCTAGCGGGCACAGATACGCAGTATTTT.

V usage is TRBV10-3 and J usage is TRBJ2-3, with TRBD2 identical over 12 bases. The ends lost 6 bases at V and 2 bases at J; junction bases unmatched: 3. This CDR3 has 15 residues. Germline V gives CDR1 ENHRY, CDR2 SYGVKD. CDR3 amino acids: CAIRRLAGATDTQYF. Written as DNA, the CDR3 is TGTGCCATCAGAAGACTAGCGGGAGCCACAGATACGCAGTATTTT.

The chain employs TRBV28 and TRBJ1-2; TRBD1 aligns across 8 bases. From germline, CDR1 is MDHEN and CDR2 SYDVKM. This CDR3 is built from 13 residues. The trim removed 6 bases at V and 2 bases at J, leaving 2 bases unmatched. This CDR3 reads CASSRTGNYGYTF. As DNA, the CDR3 is TGTGCCAGCAGCCGGACAGGGAACTATGGCTACACCTTC.

The rearrangement joins TRBV4-2 to TRBJ1-3, with D tentatively TRBD1 (5 bases). Germline CDR1 LGHNA, CDR2 YNFKEQ. This CDR3 contains 17 residues. Trimming took 3 bases from V and 0 from J, leaving 15 bases between them. The CDR3 sequence: CASSHPNVGASGNTIYF. CDR3 nucleotide sequence: TGTGCCAGCAGCCACCCTAACGTTGGGGCCTCTGGAAACACCATATATTTT.

The V and J genes are TRBV19 and TRBJ2-3; 7 bases align to TRBD2. The V segment lost 6 bases and the J segment 1 base; nucleotides outside the gene matches: 10. Germline assignment: CDR1 LNHDA and CDR2 SQIVND (reference sequence). The CDR3 runs 16 residues. CDR3 region: CASSTTTSDGTDTQYF. The CDR3 nucleotides read TGTGCCAGTAGCACAACTACTAGCGACGGCACAGATACGCAGTATTTT.

The gene calls are TRBV19 and TRBJ2-3, with 7 bases lining up with TRBD2. Germline loops: CDR1 LNHDA, CDR2 SQIVND (reference sequence). The CDR3 contains 17 residues. With V trimmed by 0 bases and J by 2 bases, 8 bases remained unmatched. CDR3 sequence reads: CASSIELSGTHTDTQYF. DNA of the CDR3: TGTGCCAGTAGTATAGAGTTGAGCGGGACCCACACAGATACGCAGTATTTT.

The CDR3 region is CASSKPTGPYEQYF. CDR3 DNA sequence: TGTGCCAGCAGCAAACCGACAGGCCCGTACGAGCAGTACTTC. V usage is TRBV5-6 and J usage is TRBJ2-7, with D tentatively TRBD1 (6 bases). This CDR3 comprises 14 residues. V lost 4 bases, J lost 4 bases, and 15 bases lay in between. Per the germline V gene, CDR1 is SGHDT and CDR2 is YYEEEE.

The chain uses TRBV7-3 and TRBJ2-5, with D perhaps TRBD2 (5 bases). The end of the DNA fits TRBJ2-7 better, so the J call may be wrong. Germline lookup yields CDR1 SGHTA and CDR2 FQGTGA. The CDR3 sequence is 16 residues long. DNA for the CDR3: TGTGCCAGCAGCTTAGGATCAGCCGGGGATGGCTACGAGCAGTACTTC. Amino acid sequence: CASSLGSAGDGYEQYF.

The DNA of the CDR3 is TGTGCCAGCTCTCTAGCGGGGGGCACAGATACGCAGTATTTT. Translation gives CASSLAGGTDTQYF. The V and J genes are TRBV6-5 and TRBJ2-3; 10 nucleotides agree with TRBD2. The ends lost 8 bases at V and 1 base at J; junction bases unmatched: 3. Germline CDR1 reads MNHEY; CDR2 reads SVGAGI. There are 14 residues in the CDR3.

The chain uses TRBV7-3 and TRBJ1-4; TRBD1 might be the D (6 bases). CDR3 length: 15 residues. Trimming stripped 5 bases from V and 6 bases from J, with 16 bases between. Germline CDR1 and CDR2: SGHTA and FQGTGA. The CDR3: CASSPTARGDEKLFF. CDR3 nucleotides: TGTGCCAGCAGCCCCACGGCCAGGGGTGATGAAAAACTGTTTTTT.

V is TRBV6-1 and J is TRBJ2-6; tentative D call: TRBD2 (6 bases). The V end lost 1 base, the J end lost 5 bases, and 9 bases lay between the germline ends. Germline loops: CDR1 MNHNS, CDR2 SASEGT. The CDR3 sequence is 15 residues long. CDR3 sequence reads: CASSEGRGWANVLTF. The CDR3 region has the DNA TGTGCCAGCAGTGAAGGGCGGGGTTGGGCCAACGTCCTGACTTTC.

This clone has only one observation. This rearrangement joins TRBV7-9 to TRBJ2-7, with 13 bases that match TRBD2. The CDR3 covers 16 residues. With V trimmed by 5 bases and J by 0 bases, 4 bases remained unmatched. Per the germline V gene, CDR1 is SEHNR and CDR2 is FQNEAQ (reference sequence). For the CDR3, the DNA is TGTGCCAGCAGCAGCGGGACTAGCGGGAACTCCTACGAGCAGTACTTC. Translating gives CASSSGTSGNSYEQYF.

The chain joins TRBV19 to TRBJ2-4; 9 bases match TRBD1. The CDR3 is 15 residues long. The V gene end was trimmed by 10 bases and the J gene end by 9 bases; junction bases not matched to a gene: 16. Germline CDR1 LNHDA, CDR2 SQIVND (reference sequence). CDR3 sequence (DNA): TGTGCCACCAACAACGCGGGGACAGGGCGAAGCATTCAGTACTTC. This sequence encodes CATNNAGTGRSIQYF. Using reference TRBV19 and TRBJ2-4 for the parts outside the CDR3, the full variable domain is DGGITQSPKYLFRKEGQNVTLSCEQNLNHDAMYWYRQDPGQGLRLIYYSQIVNDFQKGDIAEGYSVSREKKESFPLTVTSAQKNPTAFYLCATNNAGTGRSIQYFGAGTRLSVL.